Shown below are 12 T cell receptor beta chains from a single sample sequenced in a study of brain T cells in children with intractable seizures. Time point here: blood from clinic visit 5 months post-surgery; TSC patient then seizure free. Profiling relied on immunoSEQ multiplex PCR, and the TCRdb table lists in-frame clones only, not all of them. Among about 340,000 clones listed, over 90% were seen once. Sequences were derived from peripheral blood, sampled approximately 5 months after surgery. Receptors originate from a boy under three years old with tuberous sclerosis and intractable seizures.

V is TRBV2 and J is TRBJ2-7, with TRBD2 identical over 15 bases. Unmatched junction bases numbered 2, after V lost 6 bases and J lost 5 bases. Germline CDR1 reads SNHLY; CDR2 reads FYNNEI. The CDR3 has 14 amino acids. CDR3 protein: CASRGTSGRNEQYF. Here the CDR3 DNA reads TGTGCCAGCAGGGGGACTAGCGGGAGGAACGAGCAGTACTTC.

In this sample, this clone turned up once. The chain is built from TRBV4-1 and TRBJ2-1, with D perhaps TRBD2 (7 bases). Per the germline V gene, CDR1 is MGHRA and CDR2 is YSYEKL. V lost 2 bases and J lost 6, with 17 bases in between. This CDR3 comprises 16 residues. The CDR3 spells CASSQPLRGARNEQFF. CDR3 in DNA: TGCGCCAGCAGCCAACCCCTCCGGGGGGCTCGCAATGAGCAGTTCTTC.

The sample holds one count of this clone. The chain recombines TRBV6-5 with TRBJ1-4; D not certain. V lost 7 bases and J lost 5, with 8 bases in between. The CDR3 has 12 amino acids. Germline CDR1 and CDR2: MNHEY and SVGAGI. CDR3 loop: CASKAGNEKLFF. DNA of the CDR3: TGTGCCAGCAAGGCGGGGAATGAAAAACTGTTTTTT.

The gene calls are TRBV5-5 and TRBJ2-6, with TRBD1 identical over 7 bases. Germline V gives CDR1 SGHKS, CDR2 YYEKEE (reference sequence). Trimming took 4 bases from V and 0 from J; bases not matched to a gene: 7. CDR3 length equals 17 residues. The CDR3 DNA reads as TGTGCCAGCAGCCCGGGACAGAAAAGCTCTGGGGCCAACGTCCTGACTTTC. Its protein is CASSPGQKSSGANVLTF.

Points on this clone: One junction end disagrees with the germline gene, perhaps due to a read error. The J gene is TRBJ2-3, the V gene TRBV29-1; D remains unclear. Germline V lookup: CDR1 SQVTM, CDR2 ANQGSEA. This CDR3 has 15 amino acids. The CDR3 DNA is TGCAGCGTCGAAGGCCTTGAGGATTCCACAGATACGCAGTATTTT. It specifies CSVEGLEDSTDTQYF.

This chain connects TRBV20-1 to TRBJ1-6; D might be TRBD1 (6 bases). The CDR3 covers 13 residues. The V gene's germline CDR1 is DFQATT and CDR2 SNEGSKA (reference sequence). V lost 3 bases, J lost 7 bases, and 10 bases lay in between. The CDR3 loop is CSASLDRNSPLHF. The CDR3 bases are TGCAGTGCTAGTTTGGACAGAAATTCACCCCTCCACTTT.

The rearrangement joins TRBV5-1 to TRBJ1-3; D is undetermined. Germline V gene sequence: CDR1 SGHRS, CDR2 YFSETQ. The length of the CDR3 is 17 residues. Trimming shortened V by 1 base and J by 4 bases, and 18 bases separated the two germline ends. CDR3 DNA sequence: TGCGCCAGCAGCTTGTACTCACCAACGCCACGGGGAAACACCATATATTTT. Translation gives CASSLYSPTPRGNTIYF.

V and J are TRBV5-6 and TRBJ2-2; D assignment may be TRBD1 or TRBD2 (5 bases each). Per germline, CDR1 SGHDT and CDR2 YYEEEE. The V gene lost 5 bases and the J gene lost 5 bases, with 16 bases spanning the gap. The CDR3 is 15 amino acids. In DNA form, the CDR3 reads TGTGCCAGCAGAACCCTCCGGGACGGGACCGGGGAGCTGTTTTTT. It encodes CASRTLRDGTGELFF.

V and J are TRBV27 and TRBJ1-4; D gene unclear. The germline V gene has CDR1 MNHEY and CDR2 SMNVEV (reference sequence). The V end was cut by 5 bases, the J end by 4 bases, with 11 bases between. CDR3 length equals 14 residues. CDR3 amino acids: CASSDDHLNEKLFF. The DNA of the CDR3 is TGTGCCAGCAGTGACGATCACCTTAATGAAAAACTGTTTTTT.

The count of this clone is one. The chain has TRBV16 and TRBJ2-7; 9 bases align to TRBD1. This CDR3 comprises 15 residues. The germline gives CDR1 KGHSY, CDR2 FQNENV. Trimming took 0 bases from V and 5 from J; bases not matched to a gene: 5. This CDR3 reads CASSQSEGTGNEQYF. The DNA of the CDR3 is TGTGCCAGCAGCCAATCGGAAGGGACAGGGAACGAGCAGTACTTC.

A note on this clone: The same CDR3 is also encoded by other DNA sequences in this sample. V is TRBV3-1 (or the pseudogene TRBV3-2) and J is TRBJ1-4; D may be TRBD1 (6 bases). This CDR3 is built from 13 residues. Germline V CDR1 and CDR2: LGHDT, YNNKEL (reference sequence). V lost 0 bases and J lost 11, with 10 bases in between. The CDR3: CASSQDGRGKLFF. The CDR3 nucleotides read TGTGCCAGCAGCCAAGATGGCAGGGGTAAACTGTTTTTT.

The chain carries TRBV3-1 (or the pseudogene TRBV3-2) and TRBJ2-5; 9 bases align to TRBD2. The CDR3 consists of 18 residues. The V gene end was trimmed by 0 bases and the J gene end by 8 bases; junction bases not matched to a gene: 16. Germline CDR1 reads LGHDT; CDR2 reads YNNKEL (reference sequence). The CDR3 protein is CASSQDLPAGGGYGTQYF. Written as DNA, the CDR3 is TGTGCCAGCAGCCAAGATTTACCCGCGGGGGGGGGCTACGGAACCCAGTACTTC.